These 26 T cell receptor beta chains originate from one sample sequenced in a study of blood T cell repertoires in COVID-19 (TCRdb year 2020). Receptors were amplified or captured by the immunoSEQ multiplex PCR assay. This is the immuneACCESS table as TCRdb keeps it, with only in-frame sequences that have V and J called. A part of the clones is gone; compared with another copy, unresolved V genes explain less than half, and the rest is unexplained. The sample profile shows tens of thousands of clones; 88% of them were found once. The ten largest make up around 1.3% of the sample. Source material: peripheral blood. These receptors originate from a human donor in a cohort sampled during active COVID-19.

This clone was seen only once. V is TRBV28 and J is TRBJ2-7, with unresolved D. Trimming shortened V by 3 bases and J by 3 bases, and 3 bases separated the two germline ends. The CDR3 sequence is 11 residues long. CDR1 and CDR2 from the germline V gene are MDHEN and SYDVKM. The CDR3 here is CASSFGYEQYF. The CDR3 nucleotides are TGTGCCAGCAGTTTCGGCTACGAGCAGTACTTC.

The chain links TRBV21-1 to TRBJ2-5; TRBD1 was called by the table and not checked on the DNA. TRBV21-1 is recorded as a pseudogene. This CDR3 region has 15 residues. CDR3 sequence (DNA): TGTGCCAGCAGCAGCTCAAGGGGGCTACGGGAGACCCAGTACTTC. Translated: CASSSSRGLRETQYF.

The chain links TRBV7-9 to TRBJ2-1, with TRBD2 matching 9 bases. Germline trimming cut 1 base from V and 2 bases from J; bases unmatched to any gene: 3. The CDR3 totals 16 residues. Germline V gene data show CDR1 as SEHNR and CDR2 as FQNEAQ (reference sequence). The chain's CDR3 is CASSLGASGAYNEQFF. The CDR3, as DNA: TGTGCCAGCAGCTTAGGGGCTAGCGGGGCCTACAATGAGCAGTTCTTC. Variable domain in full (rest from reference TRBV7-9 and TRBJ2-1): DTGVSQNPRHKITKRGQNVTFRCDPISEHNRLYWYRQTLGQGPEFLTYFQNEAQLEKSRLLSDRFSAERPKGSFSTLEIQRTEQGDSAMYLCASSLGASGAYNEQFFGPGTRLTVL.

V gene TRBV18 combines with J gene TRBJ2-7; D perhaps matches TRBD2 (6 bases). Trimming shortened V by 3 bases and J by 4 bases, and 13 bases separated the two germline ends. CDR1 KGHSH and CDR2 LQKENI come from the germline V gene. This CDR3 comprises 14 residues. The CDR3 loop reads CASSPSGGDYEQYF. The CDR3 DNA reads as TGTGCCAGCTCACCTAGCGGAGGGGATTACGAGCAGTACTTC. The whole variable domain, remainder taken from reference TRBV18 and TRBJ2-7, is NAGVMQNPRHLVRRRGQEARLRCSPMKGHSHVYWYRQLPEEGLKFMVYLQKENIIDESGMPKERFSAEFPKEGPSILRIQQVVRGDSAAYFCASSPSGGDYEQYFGPGTRLTVT.

The rearrangement links TRBV5-5 to TRBJ1-3; D call uncertain. Trimming shortened V by 0 bases and J by 4 bases, and 8 bases separated the two germline ends. CDR3 length equals 14 residues. Per germline, CDR1 SGHKS and CDR2 YYEKEE (reference sequence). CDR3 bases: TGTGCCAGCAGCTTGGACAGTATCGGAAACACCATATATTTT. Translated: CASSLDSIGNTIYF.

V and J are TRBV7-9 and TRBJ2-5; 9 positions match TRBD2. Germline trimming cut 1 base from V and 5 bases from J; bases unmatched to any gene: 5. The CDR3 runs 15 residues. Germline-derived CDR1 and CDR2 are SEHNR and FQNEAQ (reference sequence). The chain's CDR3 is CASSLVVSGRETQYF. The CDR3 DNA sequence: TGTGCCAGCAGCTTAGTGGTCAGCGGGAGGGAGACCCAGTACTTC.

The CDR3 region is CASSVEGYGSEQYF. The CDR3 DNA reads TGTGCCAGCAGCGTAGAAGGTTACGGGTCCGAGCAGTACTTC. The rearrangement uses TRBV9 and TRBJ2-7; no reliable D call. This CDR3 spans 14 amino acids. V lost 0 bases, J lost 6 bases, and 13 bases lay in between. From germline, CDR1 is SGDLS and CDR2 YYNGEE.

The CDR3 reads CASSGQGSLLTDTQYF. DNA of the CDR3: TGTGCCAGCAGTGGACAGGGGTCCCTCCTCACAGATACGCAGTATTTT. The chain has TRBV9 and TRBJ2-3, with 9 bases matching TRBD1. J was trimmed by 2 bases and V by 5 bases; bases with no gene match: 9. Looked up from germline, CDR1 is SGDLS and CDR2 is YYNGEE. This CDR3 has 16 residues. The full variable domain, rest sourced from reference TRBV9 and TRBJ2-3, is DSGVTQTPKHLITATGQRVTLRCSPRSGDLSVYWYQQSLDQGLQFLIQYYNGEERAKGNILERFSAQQFPDLHSELNLSSLELGDSALYFCASSGQGSLLTDTQYFGPGTRLTVL.

The CDR3 spells CASGLGQGSYNEQFF. The CDR3 nucleotides are TGTGCTAGTGGTCTCGGACAGGGGTCCTACAATGAGCAGTTCTTC. This chain joins TRBV12-5 and TRBJ2-1, with 9 bases that match TRBD1. Trimming took 5 bases from V and 1 from J; bases not matched to a gene: 3. This CDR3 spans 15 amino acids. Germline CDR1 LGHNT, CDR2 FRNRAP.

This clone appeared once. This sequence joins TRBV7-2 and TRBJ2-3; TRBD2 matches at 11 bases. Trimming took 5 bases from V and 0 from J; bases not matched to a gene: 10. The length of the CDR3 is 18 residues. Germline values: CDR1 SGHTA, CDR2 FQGNSA. The CDR3 DNA reads TGTGCCAGCAGCCTACAACCCTGGACTAGCGGGAGCACAGATACGCAGTATTTT. Encoded protein: CASSLQPWTSGSTDTQYF.

The chain has TRBV29-1 and TRBJ2-7; TRBD2 agrees at 8 bases. The CDR3 consists of 15 residues. With V trimmed by 4 bases and J by 3 bases, 11 bases remained unmatched. Germline V lookup: CDR1 SQVTM, CDR2 ANQGSEA. The CDR3 coding sequence is TGCAGCGTTGGGGTAGCGGGGCCGCCTTTCTACGAGCAGTACTTC. Translation: CSVGVAGPPFYEQYF.

This sequence joins TRBV28 and TRBJ2-5, with 8 bases aligning to TRBD2. V lost 9 bases, J lost 2 bases, and 8 bases stayed unmatched. Germline loops: CDR1 MDHEN, CDR2 SYDVKM. The length of the CDR3 is 14 residues. As DNA, the CDR3 is TGTGCCAGTCTCCGGACTAGCCTGCAAGAGACCCAGTACTTC. Residues: CASLRTSLQETQYF.

This chain joins TRBV11-2 and TRBJ2-5; 11 bases fit TRBD1. V lost 2 bases to trimming and J lost 4 bases; unmatched junction nucleotides: 6. This CDR3 is 16 amino acids long. Germline V CDR1 and CDR2: SGHAT, FQNNGV. Here the CDR3 DNA reads TGTGCCAGCAGCTTAACATGGACAGGGGGCCGAGAGACCCAGTACTTC. Translation gives CASSLTWTGGRETQYF.

This clone was seen just once. The V and J genes are TRBV6-5 and TRBJ2-5; 10 bases are shared with TRBD2. After removal of 6 bases from V and 4 bases from J, the junction contained 2 bases not matched to a gene. This CDR3 has 13 amino acids. Per the germline V gene, CDR1 is MNHEY and CDR2 is SVGAGI. The chain's CDR3 is CASRVAGGETQYF. CDR3 nucleotide sequence: TGTGCCAGCAGAGTAGCGGGAGGAGAGACCCAGTACTTC.

This clone was found a few times. J is TRBJ2-1 and V is TRBV7-2; TRBD2 agrees at 9 bases. The CDR3 consists of 16 residues. Germline values: CDR1 SGHTA, CDR2 FQGNSA. J gave up 9 bases and V 4 bases, and 13 bases lay outside the gene matches. CDR3 loop: CASSSYWAGGPPEQFF. For the CDR3, the DNA is TGTGCCAGCAGCTCTTATTGGGCGGGAGGGCCTCCTGAGCAGTTCTTC.

V gene TRBV6-1 combines with J gene TRBJ2-5; TRBD2 agrees at 15 bases. This CDR3 is built from 19 residues. Germline-derived CDR1 and CDR2 are MNHNS and SASEGT. The trim removed 1 base at V and 4 bases at J, leaving 10 bases unmatched. The DNA for the CDR3 is TGTGCCAGCAGTGAAGGGGGTCCTGGACTAGCGGGAGGGCCAGAGACCCAGTACTTC. This codes for CASSEGGPGLAGGPETQYF.

This rearrangement joins TRBV12-3 or TRBV12-4 to TRBJ2-5; TRBD1 agrees at 7 bases. CDR3 length: 13 residues. The V and J ends lost 5 bases and 5 bases, in that order; junction bases with no gene match: 5. In DNA form, the CDR3 reads TGTGCCAGCAGTCCGACAGGGACGGAGACCCAGTACTTC. Encoded protein: CASSPTGTETQYF.

The chain recombines TRBV10-2 with TRBJ2-3; a possible D gene is TRBD2 (6 bases). The CDR3 extends over 13 amino acids. The germline V gene encodes CDR1 WSHSY and CDR2 SAAADI. Trimming removed 8 bases at V and 0 bases at J, with 9 bases between. The CDR3 DNA reads TGCGCCAGCCGCCGGGGGAGCACAGATACGCAGTATTTT. Translation: CASRRGSTDTQYF.

The chain combines TRBV5-6 with TRBJ1-1, with 7 bases identical to TRBD1. Germline CDR1 reads SGHDT; CDR2 reads YYEEEE. V gave up 4 bases and J gave up 0 bases; unmatched junction bases: 6. The CDR3 has 15 amino acids. CDR3 in DNA: TGTGCCAGCAGCCTGACAGGGCTACTGAACACTGAAGCTTTCTTT. Translated: CASSLTGLLNTEAFF.

The rearrangement uses TRBV28 and TRBJ2-7; TRBD2 is a possible D gene (5 bases). V lost 2 bases to trimming and J lost 3 bases, with 11 bases between them. Germline V CDR1 and CDR2: MDHEN, SYDVKM. CDR3 size: 14 residues. CDR3: CASSLRLAGYEQYF. The DNA for the CDR3 is TGTGCCAGCAGTTTACGTCTAGCAGGCTACGAGCAGTACTTC.

The V and J genes are TRBV5-1 and TRBJ2-7; D is possibly TRBD1 (6 bases). The germline V and J ends were trimmed by 2 bases and 0 bases, with 12 bases remaining between them. The CDR3 spans 15 residues. The germline V gene encodes CDR1 SGHRS and CDR2 YFSETQ. CDR3 amino acids: CASSLARDNSYEQYF. Here the CDR3 DNA reads TGCGCCAGCAGCTTAGCGAGGGACAACTCCTACGAGCAGTACTTC.

J is TRBJ2-7 and V is TRBV25-1; 7 bases agree with TRBD1. The CDR3 has 12 residues. Trimming cost V 8 bases and J 5 bases; bases outside gene matches: 6. CDR1 is MGHDK, CDR2 SYGVNS, per germline. The CDR3 DNA sequence: TGTGCCAGCGTTTCCGGGACAGACGAGCAGTACTTC. This translates into CASVSGTDEQYF.

V and J are TRBV9 and TRBJ2-1; 8 nucleotides align to TRBD2. The CDR3 runs 16 residues. Germline values: CDR1 SGDLS, CDR2 YYNGEE. The junction had 5 bases not matched to a gene; V was cut back by 1 base and J by 2 bases. The CDR3 nucleotides read TGTGCCAGCAGCGTATTCAGCGGGAGCACCTACAATGAGCAGTTCTTC. Protein sequence: CASSVFSGSTYNEQFF.

As DNA, the CDR3 is TGTGCCAGCAGTGCGCTACCAGGGGGCCAAGCTGAAGCTTTCTTT. Protein product: CASSALPGGQAEAFF. The chain is built from TRBV25-1 and TRBJ1-1, with 8 bases identical to TRBD1. After removal of 4 bases from V and 6 bases from J, the junction contained 10 bases not matched to a gene. Looked up from germline, CDR1 is MGHDK and CDR2 is SYGVNS. The CDR3 consists of 15 residues.

The V call is TRBV5-1, the J call TRBJ2-1, with D possibly being TRBD2 (5 bases). The CDR3 runs to 18 residues. CDR1 SGHRS and CDR2 YFSETQ come from the germline V gene. Trimming removed 3 bases from V and 4 bases from J, with 23 bases in between. For the CDR3, the DNA is TGCGCCAGCAGCTGGGCCGGAGGAAGAGCGGAAAATTACAATGAGCAGTTCTTC. It specifies CASSWAGGRAENYNEQFF.

V and J are TRBV3-1 (or the pseudogene TRBV3-2) and TRBJ2-1, with 7 bases fitting TRBD2. Germline V gene data show CDR1 as LGHDT and CDR2 as YNNKEL (reference sequence). The CDR3 is made up of 15 amino acids. J lost 7 bases, V lost 2 bases, and 8 bases had no gene match. For the CDR3, the DNA is TGTGCCAGCAGCCAATACTCGGGAGGCCATAATGAGCAGTTCTTC. Translated: CASSQYSGGHNEQFF.